These T cell receptor beta chains were read from a single sample in a study of T cell changes during pregnancy in multiple sclerosis. Sequencing was performed with immunoSEQ multiplex PCR; in TCRdb, only in-frame clones are kept and a portion is missing. The sample has over 45,000 clones; 91% are singletons. Material: CD8+ T cells from peripheral blood mononuclear cells, obtained after pregnancy. These receptors were taken from a female donor with multiple sclerosis, enrolled in a pregnancy study. Each CDR3 is given with its conserved first and last residue.

>TRBJ2-2|TRBV7-9
CASSSMTGRSVGELFF
>TRBJ2-1|TRBV29-1
CSAPDRVAYNEQFF
>TRBJ2-3|TRBV9
CASSVGAETGVVDTQYF
>TRBJ1-1|TRBV12-5
CASGLRRGRTEAFF
>TRBJ2-7|TRBV6-1
CASSEATGGIYEQYF
>TRBJ1-6|TRBV14
CASSLSPGSGSPLHF
>TRBJ2-1|TRBV11-2
CASNSDRGHNEQFF
>TRBJ2-1|TRBV4-3
CASSPGTSGPPNEQFF
>TRBJ1-1|TRBV19
CASSIIPGGSTEAFF
>TRBJ2-7|TRBV25-1
CASSDSGWSYEQYF
>TRBJ1-4|TRBV6-6
CASSSGLLLEKLFF
>TRBJ2-7|TRBV7-2
CASTVKGEGPYEQYF
>TRBJ2-3|TRBV6-5
CASSSSAGFTDTQYF
>TRBJ1-6|TRBV27
CASSQYRQGRHSPLHF
>TRBJ2-1|TRBV7-9
CSGTGEYEQFF
>TRBJ1-1|TRBV7-9
CASSPLVNTEAFF
>TRBJ2-1|TRBV7-9
CASSARGGGSSYNEQFF
>TRBJ2-7|TRBV29-1
CSGRSDNTYEQYF
>TRBJ1-2|TRBV18
CASSRQGDYGYTF
>TRBJ1-1|TRBV16
CASSQWGQGDTEAFF
>TRBJ2-6|TRBV5-4
CASSFWAGGANVLTF
>TRBJ2-1|TRBV5-1
CASSSGLRGTDEQFF
>TRBJ1-5|TRBV2
CASSEETDGSYLNSNQPQHF
>TRBJ2-7|TRBV4-1
CASSHAHTVTGPIPYEQYF
>TRBJ1-5|TRBV6-1
CASSEGGQGSQPQHF
>TRBJ1-2|TRBV9
CASSAFTGTGVRGYTF
>TRBJ2-5|TRBV5-4
CASSLVASGDQETQYF
>TRBJ2-7|TRBV4-1
CASSQGREGLYEQYF
>TRBJ2-4|TRBV5-1
CASSLGLAGDDDIQYF
>TRBJ1-5|TRBV29-1
CSVETGEGGNQPQHF
>TRBJ1-4|TRBV5-1
CASSLAGLNEKLFF
>TRBJ1-6|TRBV6-5
CASSYSIQTPLHF
>TRBJ1-1|TRBV6-5
CASSPKGGFTEAFF
>TRBJ2-1|TRBV6-1
CASSEDWDRHNLYNEQFF
>TRBJ1-3|TRBV12-5
CASGSPGAGNTIYF
>TRBJ2-7|TRBV11-2
CASTEGSLARFYEQYF
>TRBJ2-7|TRBV5-4
CASRDQGGEYEQYF
>TRBJ1-2|TRBV6-5
CASSYSTVTNYGYTF
>TRBJ2-1|TRBV4-2
CASSQDPAGANEQFF
>TRBJ2-7|TRBV6-1
CASRVRQTYEQYF
>TRBJ1-1|TRBV14
CASSPAPRQELNTEAFF
>TRBJ1-2|TRBV7-3
CASSSVRGEGYTF
>TRBJ2-7|TRBV7-9
CASSPRQVNSYEQYF
>TRBJ1-1|TRBV19
CASSIGDEAFF
>TRBJ2-5|TRBV6-5
CASSSLFGSGETQYF
>TRBJ1-2|TRBV6-5
CASSRIPGSGYGYTF